Listed here are 27 T cell receptor beta chains from one sample, sequenced in a study of shared clonotypes between healthy human individuals. Sequenced by immunoSEQ multiplex PCR; TCRdb stores in-frame clones only, minus some. This sample has some 240,000 clones, with approximately 65% found just once. The sample consisted of memory CD4+ T cells sorted from blood. Sample subset: CD45RA-negative fraction. The origin of the receptors is a man aged 30 to 45 in good health.

The chain joins TRBV28 to TRBJ1-4, with TRBD1 matching over 9 bases. In germline, CDR1 is MDHEN, CDR2 SYDVKM. Germline trimming cut 6 bases from V and 8 bases from J; bases unmatched to any gene: 7. The CDR3 length is 14 residues. The CDR3 nucleotides read TGTGCCAGCAGAGACGGGACAGGGAGGGAAAAACTGTTTTTT. Its translation: CASRDGTGREKLFF.

This clone occurred a few times. Other DNA sequences in the sample encode the same CDR3. CDR3 sequence (DNA): TGTGCCAGCAGTTTCCGCCGGAATACGCAGTATTTT. This encodes CASSFRRNTQYF. The V and J genes are TRBV28 and TRBJ2-3; D remains unclear. With 3 bases removed from V and 7 bases from J, the gap between germline ends came to 8 bases. The CDR3 is 12 amino acids. Germline CDR1 and CDR2: MDHEN and SYDVKM.

This clone was counted between two and nine times. The chain combines TRBV2 with TRBJ1-3; a weak D match, TRBD1 (6 bases). Germline CDR1 reads SNHLY; CDR2 reads FYNNEI. The CDR3 covers 14 residues. Trimming stripped 5 bases from V and 0 bases from J, with 8 bases between. CDR3 coding DNA: TGTGCCAGCAGTCGACAGGTCTCTGGAAACACCATATATTTT. It is translated as CASSRQVSGNTIYF.

V is TRBV18 and J is TRBJ2-7; TRBD1 agrees at 7 bases. The CDR3 sequence is 13 residues long. The germline CDR1 and CDR2 sequences are KGHSH and LQKENI. V trimming: 4 bases; J trimming: 3 bases; junction bases outside the gene matches: 3. This CDR3 reads CASSRDRDYEQYF. CDR3 DNA: TGTGCCAGCTCACGGGACAGAGACTACGAGCAGTACTTC.

V and J are TRBV10-3 and TRBJ2-5, with TRBD1 matching 8 bases. This CDR3 has 13 residues. CDR1 is ENHRY, CDR2 SYGVKD, per germline. The V gene end was trimmed by 10 bases and the J gene end by 10 bases; junction bases not matched to a gene: 14. CDR3 sequence: CATGTGRFGDQYF. CDR3 DNA: TGTGCCACCGGGACAGGACGGTTCGGGGACCAGTACTTC.

Note on this clone: The junction and the germline gene differ at one end; a read error may be behind it. Other DNA sequences in the same sample also yield this CDR3. The chain couples TRBV5-6 to TRBJ2-7; D is ambiguous. CDR3 length: 11 amino acids. The V gene's germline CDR1 is SGHDT and CDR2 YYEEEE. Here the CDR3 reads CASSWDYEQYF. The CDR3 nucleotides read TGCGCCAGCAGCTGGGACTACGAGCAGTACTTC.

This chain uses TRBV19 with TRBJ1-2, with 7 positions matching TRBD1. From germline, CDR1 is LNHDA and CDR2 SQIVND (reference sequence). J lost 5 bases, V lost 3 bases, and 6 bases had no gene match. This CDR3 is built from 14 residues. The CDR3, as DNA: TGTGCCAGTAGTATTTTAGGGGGCGAATATGGCTACACCTTC. It yields the protein CASSILGGEYGYTF.

V usage is TRBV7-2 and J usage is TRBJ1-5; 11 bases agree with TRBD1. The V gene's germline CDR1 is SGHTA and CDR2 FQGNSA. This CDR3 is built from 15 residues. The J segment lost 5 bases and the V segment lost 6 bases, leaving 6 bases of the junction unmatched. The CDR3 coding sequence is TGTGCCAGCAGACGGGACAGGGGGACCCATCAGCCCCAGCATTTT. Protein: CASRRDRGTHQPQHF.

The V gene is TRBV9, the J gene TRBJ1-1, with D perhaps matching TRBD1 (5 bases). Trimming took off 0 bases at V and 7 bases at J, with 16 bases between the two ends. The germline V gene has CDR1 SGDLS and CDR2 YYNGEE. This CDR3 contains 15 residues. The CDR3 is CASSVGDLQENEAFF. CDR3 nucleotides: TGTGCCAGCAGCGTAGGGGATTTACAGGAGAATGAAGCTTTCTTT.

V gene TRBV5-1 combines with J gene TRBJ2-5; possible D gene TRBD2, 5 bases. This CDR3 comprises 13 residues. Germline CDR1 SGHRS, CDR2 YFSETQ. V was clipped by 4 bases and J by 5 bases, with 12 bases between them. CDR3: CASSRGSGETQYF. In DNA form, the CDR3 reads TGCGCCAGCAGCCGAGGGAGTGGTGAGACCCAGTACTTC.

The rearrangement uses TRBV30 and TRBJ1-1, with D hard to call. This CDR3 region has 13 residues. V gave up 3 bases and J gave up 1 base, with 9 bases separating them. Looked up from germline, CDR1 is GTSNPN and CDR2 is SVGIG (reference sequence). In nucleotides, the CDR3 is TGTGCCTGGAGATCCTACGGGAACACTGAAGCTTTCTTT. The encoded protein is CAWRSYGNTEAFF.

This clone came up many times. The rearrangement uses TRBV5-4 and TRBJ2-3, with 10 bases lining up with TRBD2. CDR3 length: 16 amino acids. V lost 4 bases and J lost 3; bases outside the gene matches: 8. Germline V gene lookup returns CDR1 SGHNT and CDR2 YYREEE (reference sequence). CDR3 sequence (DNA): TGTGCCAGCAGCATTGGGCTAGCGGGAGTGACAGATACGCAGTATTTT. This gives the protein CASSIGLAGVTDTQYF.

The gene calls are TRBV14 and TRBJ2-7; D gene uncertain. This CDR3 spans 15 amino acids. Germline CDR1 SGHDN, CDR2 FVKESK. Deletions cut 3 bases from V and 3 bases from J, with 15 bases between. The CDR3 is CASSHSRVSVYEQYF. The CDR3 region has the DNA TGTGCCAGCAGCCATTCTAGAGTTTCGGTCTACGAGCAGTACTTC. Complete variable domain (other parts from reference TRBV14 and TRBJ2-7): EAGVTQFPSHSVIEKGQTVTLRCDPISGHDNLYWYRRVMGKEIKFLLHFVKESKQDESGMPNNRFLAERTGGTYSTLKVQPAELEDSGVYFCASSHSRVSVYEQYFGPGTRLTVT.

This rearrangement joins TRBV19 to TRBJ2-1; D unclear. Trimming shortened V by 7 bases and J by 7 bases, and 8 bases separated the two germline ends. Germline V gene lookup returns CDR1 LNHDA and CDR2 SQIVND (reference sequence). This CDR3 contains 11 residues. The chain's CDR3 is CASISGNEQFF. CDR3 bases: TGTGCCAGTATCTCCGGAAATGAGCAGTTCTTC.

J is TRBJ1-2 and V is TRBV19; D may be TRBD1 (6 bases). The length of the CDR3 is 14 residues. Trimming cost V 7 bases and J 7 bases, with 19 bases left between them. CDR1 and CDR2 from the germline V gene are LNHDA and SQIVND (reference sequence). The CDR3 loop is CASIRDTTRGGYTF. The CDR3 bases are TGTGCCAGTATCCGGGACACGACCCGGGGTGGCTACACCTTC.

The chain recombines TRBV9 with TRBJ2-4, with D tentatively TRBD2 (5 bases). The CDR3 contains 15 residues. V was clipped by 2 bases and J by 6 bases, with 15 bases between them. Germline assignment: CDR1 SGDLS and CDR2 YYNGEE. CDR3 DNA sequence: TGTGCCAGCAGCGTGCTGGGTGGAGAGGGAAACATTCAGTACTTC. It yields the protein CASSVLGGEGNIQYF.

The chain is built from TRBV11-2 and TRBJ2-1; D remains ambiguous. The CDR3 contains 15 residues. Trimming removed 0 bases from V and 8 bases from J, with 14 bases in between. CDR1 is SGHAT, CDR2 FQNNGV, per germline. In nucleotides, the CDR3 is TGTGCCAGCAGCTTAGAAGTTGGGCCCACCCATGAGCAGTTCTTC. It specifies CASSLEVGPTHEQFF.

The genes are TRBV5-1 and TRBJ2-5, with 9 bases identical to TRBD2. This CDR3 spans 13 amino acids. J was trimmed by 5 bases and V by 4 bases; bases with no gene match: 3. Germline V gene lookup returns CDR1 SGHRS and CDR2 YFSETQ. The CDR3 sequence: CASSRTSAETQYF. The DNA for the CDR3 is TGCGCCAGCAGCCGGACTAGCGCTGAGACCCAGTACTTC.

The chain uses TRBV4-1 and TRBJ1-4; D not resolved. CDR1 is MGHRA, CDR2 YSYEKL, per germline. Trimming removed 1 base from V and 8 bases from J, with 8 bases in between. CDR3 size: 13 residues. The CDR3 here is CASSQVLGEKLFF. Here the CDR3 DNA reads TGCGCCAGCAGCCAAGTCCTCGGAGAAAAACTGTTTTTT.

The rearrangement uses TRBV5-1 and TRBJ2-7; maybe TRBD1 (6 bases). The CDR3 loop spans 16 amino acids. Germline assignment: CDR1 SGHRS and CDR2 YFSETQ. The V end was cut by 3 bases, the J end by 2 bases, with 18 bases between. In DNA, the CDR3 is TGCGCCAGCAGCTCGGGAAGGACAGACCTTACCTACGAGCAGTACTTC. It yields the protein CASSSGRTDLTYEQYF. Together with reference TRBV5-1 and TRBJ2-7, the CDR3 gives the full variable domain: KAGVTQTPRYLIKTRGQQVTLSCSPISGHRSVSWYQQTPGQGLQFLFEYFSETQRNKGNFPGRFSGRQFSNSRSEMNVSTLELGDSALYLCASSSGRTDLTYEQYFGPGTRLTVT.

The chain has TRBV2 and TRBJ2-6; 9 bases agree with TRBD2. CDR3 length: 17 amino acids. The J segment lost 0 bases and the V segment lost 4 bases, leaving 4 bases of the junction unmatched. The V gene's germline CDR1 is SNHLY and CDR2 FYNNEI. CDR3 loop: CASSGLAVSSGANVLTF. DNA for the CDR3: TGTGCCAGCAGTGGACTAGCGGTCAGCTCTGGGGCCAACGTCCTGACTTTC.

The J gene is TRBJ2-7, the V gene TRBV5-6; a weak D match, TRBD2 (5 bases). The V end lost 4 bases, the J end lost 1 base, and 12 bases lay between the germline ends. The CDR3 extends over 14 amino acids. The germline V gene encodes CDR1 SGHDT and CDR2 YYEEEE. The CDR3: CASSLLSGSYEQYF. CDR3 DNA: TGTGCCAGCAGCCTCCTATCGGGGTCCTACGAGCAGTACTTC. Full variable domain (outside the CDR3, taken from reference TRBV5-6 and TRBJ2-7): DAGVTQSPTHLIKTRGQQVTLRCSPKSGHDTVSWYQQALGQGPQFIFQYYEEEERQRGNFPDRFSGHQFPNYSSELNVNALLLGDSALYLCASSLLSGSYEQYFGPGTRLTVT.

V usage is TRBV10-3 and J usage is TRBJ1-1; maybe TRBD1 (6 bases). Per the germline V gene, CDR1 is ENHRY and CDR2 is SYGVKD. Trimming took off 0 bases at V and 5 bases at J, with 16 bases between the two ends. The CDR3 is 16 amino acids. The CDR3 nucleotides are TGTGCCATCAGTGAGTCGTCCGGGGGGCCGGGGACTGAAGCTTTCTTT. It specifies CAISESSGGPGTEAFF.

The gene calls are TRBV28 and TRBJ1-4; D is possibly TRBD1 (5 bases). CDR3 length: 15 residues. Trimming cost V 5 bases and J 7 bases, with 17 bases left between them. CDR1 is MDHEN and CDR2 is SYDVKM in the germline V gene. CDR3 sequence: CASSTAGGGGEKLFF. The CDR3 region has the DNA TGTGCCAGCAGTACGGCCGGCGGGGGGGGTGAAAAACTGTTTTTT.

J is TRBJ1-4 and V is TRBV10-3, with 9 bases matching TRBD1. The CDR3 runs 16 residues. Looked up from germline, CDR1 is ENHRY and CDR2 is SYGVKD. Trimming at V came to 6 bases and at J to 4 bases, leaving 9 bases not matched to a gene. CDR3 region: CAIRAGTGLNNEKLFF. CDR3 DNA: TGTGCCATCAGAGCCGGGACAGGGCTTAATAATGAAAAACTGTTTTTT.

This clone was seen only once. This sequence joins TRBV5-6 and TRBJ2-7, with a possible D match to TRBD1 (6 bases). CDR3 length: 15 residues. CDR1 and CDR2 from the germline V gene are SGHDT and YYEEEE. V lost 3 bases to trimming and J lost 2 bases, with 15 bases between them. CDR3 protein: CASSWGRGGPYEQYF. CDR3 coding DNA: TGTGCCAGCAGCTGGGGGCGTGGGGGACCCTACGAGCAGTACTTC.

The chain combines TRBV29-1 with TRBJ2-3; the D gene could be TRBD1 or TRBD2 (5 bases each). The CDR3 sequence is 14 residues long. Per the germline V gene, CDR1 is SQVTM and CDR2 is ANQGSEA. Trimming took 7 bases from V and 4 from J, leaving 18 bases between them. CDR3 amino acids: CSATGLRGADTQYF. The DNA for the CDR3 is TGCAGCGCTACCGGCCTGAGGGGCGCAGATACGCAGTATTTT.